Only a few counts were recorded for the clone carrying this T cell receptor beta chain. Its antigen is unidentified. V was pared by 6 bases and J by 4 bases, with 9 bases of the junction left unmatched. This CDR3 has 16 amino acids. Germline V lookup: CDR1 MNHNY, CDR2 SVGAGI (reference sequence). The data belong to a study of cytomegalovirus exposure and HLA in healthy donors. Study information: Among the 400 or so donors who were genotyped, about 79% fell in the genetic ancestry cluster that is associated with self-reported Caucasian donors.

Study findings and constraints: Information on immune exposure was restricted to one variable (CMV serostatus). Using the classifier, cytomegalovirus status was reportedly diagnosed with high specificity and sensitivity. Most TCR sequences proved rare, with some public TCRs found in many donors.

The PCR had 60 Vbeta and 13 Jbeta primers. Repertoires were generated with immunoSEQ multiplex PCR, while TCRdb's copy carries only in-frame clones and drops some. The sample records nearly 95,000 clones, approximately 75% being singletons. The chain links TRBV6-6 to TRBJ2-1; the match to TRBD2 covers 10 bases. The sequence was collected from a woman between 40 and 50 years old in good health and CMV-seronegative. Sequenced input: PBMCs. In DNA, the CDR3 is TGTGCCAGCAGCCCCGGGACTAGCGCTATGTACAATGAGCAGTTCTTC. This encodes CASSPGTSAMYNEQFF.